This is a list of T cell receptor beta chains from one sample in a study of immune characterization of retroperitoneal liposarcoma. TCRdb processed the PCR reads anew with MiXCR; each CDR3 protein has one entry. The table lists roughly 9,300 distinct CDR3 sequences, over 35% of them singletons. The sequencing sample was made of tumor tissue. These receptors originate from a male donor with retroperitoneal liposarcoma. Each CDR3 is given with its conserved first and last residue. Fields, in order: D gene, J gene, clone size, V gene, CDR3 DNA, CDR3 protein. The D gene is left open where the match is weak. Rows give clone size only sometimes, using once, few, many, or a class for an expanded clone.

D gene: -; J gene: TRBJ2-3; clone size: -; V gene: TRBV12-3/TRBV12-4; CDR3 DNA: TGTGCCAGCAGTTTAAGAGGGTACCTCTCGAGCACAGATACGCAGTATTTT; CDR3 protein: CASSLRGYLSSTDTQYF
D gene: TRBD2; J gene: TRBJ2-1; clone size: -; V gene: TRBV6-1; CDR3 DNA: TGTGCCAGCAGTGTAGCGGGAGGGAATGAGCAGTTCTTC; CDR3 protein: CASSVAGGNEQFF
D gene: -; J gene: TRBJ1-1; clone size: few; V gene: TRBV10-2; CDR3 DNA: TGCGCCAGCAGCGTGGGGTATGGCACTGAAGCTTTCTTT; CDR3 protein: CASSVGYGTEAFF
D gene: TRBD2; J gene: TRBJ2-3; clone size: medium-sized; V gene: TRBV6-1; CDR3 DNA: TGTGCCAGCGGGGGTCGGGGGGTCACAGATACGCAGTATTTT; CDR3 protein: CASGGRGVTDTQYF
D gene: -; J gene: TRBJ2-7; clone size: many; V gene: TRBV28; CDR3 DNA: TGTGCCAGCACAGGGGCCTACGAGCAGTACTTC; CDR3 protein: CASTGAYEQYF
D gene: TRBD2; J gene: TRBJ2-3; clone size: -; V gene: TRBV25-1; CDR3 DNA: TGTGCCAGCAGTGAATTTCCCCTCCTAGCGGGGGGGACCACAGATACGCAGTATTTT; CDR3 protein: CASSEFPLLAGGTTDTQYF
D gene: TRBD2; J gene: TRBJ2-3; clone size: -; V gene: TRBV7-3; CDR3 DNA: TGTGCCAGCAGCTTAACTAGCGGGAGTGAAGATACGCAGTATTTT; CDR3 protein: CASSLTSGSEDTQYF
D gene: -; J gene: TRBJ2-7; clone size: -; V gene: TRBV11-2; CDR3 DNA: TGTGCCAGCAGCTTGGCCGGGACGTCGATCGAGCAGTACTTC; CDR3 protein: CASSLAGTSIEQYF
D gene: -; J gene: TRBJ2-7; clone size: -; V gene: TRBV12-3/TRBV12-4; CDR3 DNA: TGTGCCAGCAGTCTACAGGGCCGAGGGGCTTACGAGCAGTACTTC; CDR3 protein: CASSLQGRGAYEQYF
D gene: TRBD2; J gene: TRBJ2-1; clone size: many; V gene: TRBV7-2; CDR3 DNA: TGTGCCAGCAGCCCAGGCGGGAGCAGGGCCATTCAGTTCTTC; CDR3 protein: CASSPGGSRAIQFF
D gene: -; J gene: TRBJ2-7; clone size: -; V gene: TRBV6-9; CDR3 DNA: TGTGCCAGCAGAAAAAGGGTGGCCGAACCCTACGAGCAGTACTTC; CDR3 protein: CASRKRVAEPYEQYF
D gene: TRBD2; J gene: TRBJ2-1; clone size: -; V gene: TRBV10-1; CDR3 DNA: TGCGCCAGCAGTGTTCGGGGCGGGAGGGCGGGTGAGCAGTTCTTC; CDR3 protein: CASSVRGGRAGEQFF
D gene: -; J gene: TRBJ2-1; clone size: -; V gene: TRBV11-3; CDR3 DNA: TGTGCCAGCAGCTTTGTCGGGGACGAGCAGTTCTTC; CDR3 protein: CASSFVGDEQFF
D gene: TRBD2; J gene: TRBJ2-1; clone size: -; V gene: TRBV6-6; CDR3 DNA: TGTGCCAGCAGTTACACACCGGGACTAGCGGGGGAGAGCTCCTACAATGAGCAGTTCTTC; CDR3 protein: CASSYTPGLAGESSYNEQFF
D gene: -; J gene: TRBJ2-7; clone size: many; V gene: TRBV27; CDR3 DNA: TGTGCCAGCAGTTTCGGCAGGGGACACTACGAGCAGTACTTC; CDR3 protein: CASSFGRGHYEQYF
D gene: -; J gene: TRBJ2-1; clone size: once; V gene: TRBV6-1; CDR3 DNA: TGTGCCAGCACCAGGGACATTAGTAACAATGAGCAGTTCTTC; CDR3 protein: CASTRDISNNEQFF
D gene: -; J gene: TRBJ1-5; clone size: -; V gene: TRBV4-3; CDR3 DNA: TGCGCCAGCAGCCAAGATCCCCAGGGGAATCAGCCCCAGCATTTT; CDR3 protein: CASSQDPQGNQPQHF
D gene: -; J gene: TRBJ2-7; clone size: -; V gene: TRBV6-1; CDR3 DNA: TGTGCCGGGGCATCTGAAGTCTACGAGCAGTACTTC; CDR3 protein: CAGASEVYEQYF
D gene: -; J gene: TRBJ2-1; clone size: few; V gene: TRBV7-2; CDR3 DNA: TGTGCCGAACAGGTCTACAATGAGCAGTTCTTC; CDR3 protein: CAEQVYNEQFF
D gene: -; J gene: TRBJ2-1; clone size: many; V gene: TRBV20-1; CDR3 DNA: TGCAGTGCTAACCCAGATAAATCCAAAGCGTACAATGAGCAGTTCTTC; CDR3 protein: CSANPDKSKAYNEQFF
D gene: TRBD1; J gene: TRBJ1-5; clone size: -; V gene: TRBV12-3/TRBV12-4; CDR3 DNA: TGTGCCAGCAGACAGGGGAGCCTTAGCAATCAGCCCCAGCATTTT; CDR3 protein: CASRQGSLSNQPQHF
D gene: TRBD1; J gene: TRBJ1-4; clone size: once; V gene: TRBV6-1; CDR3 DNA: TGTGCCACCGGGACAGGGCCGTCTGAAAAACTGTTTTTT; CDR3 protein: CATGTGPSEKLFF
D gene: TRBD1; J gene: TRBJ2-1; clone size: -; V gene: TRBV6-1; CDR3 DNA: TGTGCCAGCAGCATACCGGGACAGGGGGCTGACGAGCAGTTCTTC; CDR3 protein: CASSIPGQGADEQFF
D gene: -; J gene: TRBJ2-1; clone size: -; V gene: TRBV12-3/TRBV12-4; CDR3 DNA: TGTGCCAGCAGTAGACAGGAGGTAGCGTACGAGCAGTTCTTC; CDR3 protein: CASSRQEVAYEQFF
D gene: -; J gene: TRBJ2-5; clone size: -; V gene: TRBV6-1; CDR3 DNA: TGTGCCAGCAGCCCTTGGGGGGCCGGGGAGACCCAGTACTTC; CDR3 protein: CASSPWGAGETQYF
D gene: TRBD2; J gene: TRBJ2-1; clone size: few; V gene: TRBV6-1; CDR3 DNA: TGTGCCAGCAGTGGGGGACTAGCGGGTTTGTACAATGAGCAGTTCTTC; CDR3 protein: CASSGGLAGLYNEQFF
D gene: TRBD1; J gene: TRBJ2-7; clone size: medium-sized; V gene: TRBV7-2; CDR3 DNA: TGTGCCAGCAGCTTAGGGTGGCAGGGGGAGCGGCAGTACTTC; CDR3 protein: CASSLGWQGERQYF
D gene: -; J gene: TRBJ1-1; clone size: -; V gene: TRBV7-8; CDR3 DNA: TGTGCCAGCAGCTTAGCGACAGTCGGGGCACAAGCTTTCTTT; CDR3 protein: CASSLATVGAQAFF
D gene: TRBD2; J gene: TRBJ2-1; clone size: many; V gene: TRBV6-6; CDR3 DNA: TGTGCCAGCAGTTACAGTGGTCTAGCGGGAGGGGGGGAGCAGTTCTTC; CDR3 protein: CASSYSGLAGGGEQFF
D gene: TRBD2; J gene: TRBJ2-1; clone size: -; V gene: TRBV6-6; CDR3 DNA: TGTGCCAGCACACAAAGCGGGGGACTGAGGAATGAGCAGTTCTTC; CDR3 protein: CASTQSGGLRNEQFF
D gene: TRBD2; J gene: TRBJ2-3; clone size: -; V gene: TRBV27; CDR3 DNA: TGTGCCAGCAGTTTACGCCCAGCGGGAGTCCGGGAGTATTTT; CDR3 protein: CASSLRPAGVREYF
D gene: TRBD1; J gene: TRBJ1-2; clone size: -; V gene: TRBV4-1; CDR3 DNA: TGCGCCAGCAGCCAAGATTTGAGGGGGCTAGGCTATGGCTACACCTTC; CDR3 protein: CASSQDLRGLGYGYTF